This record covers a single T cell receptor (beta chain). Antigen: not known. Within the sample, other DNA sequences also encode this same CDR3. The sequenced template was cDNA made from the entire isolated RNA. Only in-frame clones appear in the TCRdb table, and some are missing; sequencing was by immunoSEQ multiplex PCR. Of about 350,000 clones listed, 20% are singletons. This specimen comes from a study of beta chain features in type 1 diabetes. Study-wide background: Comparable age, gender and cell yields were observed in patients relative to healthy donors. General study points: All four CD4+ subsets of Type 1 diabetes patients contained TCRB CDR3s that were moderately but significantly shorter. TCRB repertoires of naive, central memory and Treg cells appeared more similar among patients than among healthy donors. Whether TCRB rearrangement is influenced by HLA type went unresolved here.

CDR3 length: 14 residues. Germline CDR1 is SGHRS and CDR2 is YFSETQ. V dropped 4 bases and J dropped 1; count of bases not matched to a gene: 3. Sequenced: naive CD4+ T cells from blood. The source of this sequence is a woman aged 18 to 35 in good health. The genes are TRBV5-1 and TRBJ1-1; 8 positions agree with TRBD1. CDR3 DNA sequence: TGCGCCAGCAGCCCAGGGACAGGGAACACTGAAGCTTTCTTT. Translated: CASSPGTGNTEAFF. The variable domain in full, completed from reference TRBV5-1 and TRBJ1-1, reads KAGVTQTPRYLIKTRGQQVTLSCSPISGHRSVSWYQQTPGQGLQFLFEYFSETQRNKGNFPGRFSGRQFSNSRSEMNVSTLELGDSALYLCASSPGTGNTEAFFGQGTRLTVV.